What follows describes a single TCR beta chain. The antigen is not known. The data stem from a study of CD8 T cells in ankylosing spondylitis. Study-wide results and caveats: Ankylosing spondylitis blood appeared to carry a characteristic TCR beta motif of eight or nine highly homologous variants. Reported data indicate significant enrichment of disease-linked clones within matched ankylosing spondylitis synovial fluid. Some of the motif variants had earlier been found in reactive arthritis patients' fluid and blood. Within peripheral blood, clones linked to disease were CD8+ and relatively rare.

The CDR3 has 17 amino acids. A quantitative 5'-RACE method, one with molecular barcodes, was used to make TCR beta libraries. A single record per CDR3 protein comes from TCRdb applying MiXCR to the 5' RACE reads. The sample holds roughly 370,000 distinct CDR3 sequences, 20% to 25% seen once. The rearrangement links TRBV21-1 to TRBJ2-6; the D call TRBD2 from the table was never checked on the DNA. TRBV21-1 is deemed a pseudogene. The clonotype comes from a male donor with ankylosing spondylitis. Material: blood, either unsorted or a sorted T cell fraction (not recorded which). The CDR3 nucleotides are TGTGCCAGCAGCAATGACCCCGGGACGAGAGGGGCCAACGTCCTGACTTTC. Residues: CASSNDPGTRGANVLTF.